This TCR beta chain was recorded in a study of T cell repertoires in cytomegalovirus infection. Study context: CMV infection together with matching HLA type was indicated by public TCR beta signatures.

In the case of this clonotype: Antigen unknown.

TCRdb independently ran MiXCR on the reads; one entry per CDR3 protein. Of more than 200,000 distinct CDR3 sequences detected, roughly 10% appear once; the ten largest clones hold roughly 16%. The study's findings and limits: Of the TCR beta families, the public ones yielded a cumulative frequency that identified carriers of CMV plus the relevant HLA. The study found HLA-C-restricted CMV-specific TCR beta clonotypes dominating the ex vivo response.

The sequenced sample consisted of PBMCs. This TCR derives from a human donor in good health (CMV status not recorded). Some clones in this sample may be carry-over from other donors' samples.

Here the CDR3 DNA reads TGTGCCAGCAGTCTCATGGAGACTGAAGCTTTCTTT. This gives the protein CASSLMETEAFF. The chain is built from TRBV12-3 or TRBV12-4 and TRBJ1-1; no clear D gene. V lost 5 bases, J lost 5 bases, and 9 bases lay in between. The CDR3 totals 12 residues.